The 14 T cell receptor beta chains below all came from one sample that was sequenced in a study of T cells in Graves' hyperthyroidism and ophthalmopathy. Amplification yielded TCR beta CDR3 regions, with RNA transcripts as the source. First-round RT-PCR of the TCR CDR3 relied on the HTBI primer set. TCRdb called the multiplex PCR reads again in MiXCR, with one record for every CDR3 protein. The repertoire holds some 370,000 distinct CDR3 sequences, with 17% as singletons. The sample was blood. Receptor source: a woman under 40 with Graves' hyperthyroidism that later progressed to Graves' ophthalmopathy.

The chain recombines TRBV5-6 with TRBJ1-3, with 8 bases identical to TRBD1. J gave up 3 bases and V 0 bases, and 5 bases lay outside the gene matches. CDR1 SGHDT and CDR2 YYEEEE come from the germline V gene. The CDR3 is made up of 16 amino acids. This CDR3 reads CASSLAGTGFGNTIYF. In DNA form, the CDR3 reads TGTGCCAGCAGCTTGGCCGGGACAGGATTTGGAAACACCATATATTTT.

The chain couples TRBV6-5 to TRBJ1-6, with TRBD1 matching 9 bases. Per germline, CDR1 MNHEY and CDR2 SVGAGI. The junction had 8 bases not matched to a gene; V was cut back by 7 bases and J by 7 bases. There are 15 residues in the CDR3. Written as DNA, the CDR3 is TGTGCCAGCATTCTCGCGGGACAGGGAAATTCACCCCTCCACTTT. It specifies CASILAGQGNSPLHF.

This clonotype was counted many times. The J gene is TRBJ1-1, the V gene TRBV12-3 or TRBV12-4; 7 bases line up with TRBD1. The V and J ends lost 2 bases and 3 bases, in that order; junction bases with no gene match: 0. The CDR3 is 13 amino acids. The CDR3 sequence is CASSLRGHTEAFF. As DNA, the CDR3 is TGTGCCAGCAGTTTAAGGGGGCACACTGAAGCTTTCTTT.

The V gene is TRBV20-1, the J gene TRBJ1-5; D not certain. Trimming pared 5 bases from V and 0 bases from J, leaving 8 bases between. This CDR3 has 13 amino acids. CDR1 is DFQATT, CDR2 SNEGSKA, per germline (reference sequence). DNA for the CDR3: TGCAGTGCTCTGCCCGATAGCAATCAGCCCCAGCATTTT. Encoded protein: CSALPDSNQPQHF.

This clonotype came up many times. The chain recombines TRBV27 with TRBJ1-4; D is unresolved. CDR3 length: 13 residues. The V end lost 6 bases, the J end lost 2 bases, and 7 bases lay between the germline ends. CDR1 MNHEY and CDR2 SMNVEV come from the germline V gene (reference sequence). The DNA of the CDR3 is TGTGCCAGCAGGGGGTGGACTAATGAAAAACTGTTTTTT. Its translation is CASRGWTNEKLFF.

Ten or more counts support this clonotype. This chain joins TRBV10-2 and TRBJ2-5; unclear D gene. V gave up 2 bases and J gave up 2 bases, with 9 bases separating them. The germline V gene encodes CDR1 WSHSY and CDR2 SAAADI. This CDR3 has 14 residues. The CDR3 nucleotides are TGCGCCAGCAGTGAGCTCGGCGGACAAGAGACCCAGTACTTC. It yields the protein CASSELGGQETQYF.

To note about this clonotype: This may arise from a read error, as a much more abundant clone is one base away. The chain links TRBV20-1 to TRBJ1-1; D remains ambiguous. This CDR3 region has 12 residues. Per the germline V gene, CDR1 is DFQATT and CDR2 is SNEGSKA (reference sequence). The CDR3 loop is CSARPRNTDAFF. In nucleotides, the CDR3 is TGCAGTGCTAGACCCAGGAACACTGACGCTTTCTTT.

This clonotype was recorded at least ten times. V usage is TRBV18 and J usage is TRBJ2-1, with 8 bases that match TRBD2. The CDR3 totals 15 residues. Per the germline V gene, CDR1 is KGHSH and CDR2 is LQKENI. The V segment lost 3 bases and the J segment 5 bases; nucleotides outside the gene matches: 6. The CDR3 sequence: CASSPNRGGDNEQFF. CDR3 DNA: TGTGCCAGCTCACCTAACCGGGGGGGCGACAATGAGCAGTTCTTC. Full variable domain (missing parts from reference TRBV18 and TRBJ2-1): NAGVMQNPRHLVRRRGQEARLRCSPMKGHSHVYWYRQLPEEGLKFMVYLQKENIIDESGMPKERFSAEFPKEGPSILRIQQVVRGDSAAYFCASSPNRGGDNEQFFGPGTRLTVL.

The rearrangement links TRBV29-1 to TRBJ2-2; 10 bases are a match to TRBD2. The CDR3 contains 17 residues. Trimming removed 1 base from V and 4 bases from J; junction bases left unmatched: 9. Germline CDR1 is SQVTM and CDR2 is ANQGSEA. The CDR3 nucleotides read TGCAGCGTTGAAGCAGCTAGCGGGAGAGACAGCACCGGGGAGCTGTTTTTT. Encoded protein: CSVEAASGRDSTGELFF.

This clonotype has a count of ten or more. The chain links TRBV7-8 to TRBJ1-2, with TRBD1 matching 11 bases. Germline loops: CDR1 SGHVS, CDR2 FQNEAQ. The V gene end was trimmed by 5 bases and the J gene end by 8 bases; junction bases not matched to a gene: 7. CDR3 length: 14 amino acids. The CDR3 sequence is CASSTRTGGVGYTF. The CDR3 bases are TGTGCCAGCAGCACCAGGACAGGGGGCGTCGGCTACACCTTC.

This clonotype was recorded many times. V is TRBV20-1 and J is TRBJ1-1; 7 nucleotides align to TRBD1. This CDR3 region has 13 residues. V was pared by 1 base and J by 1 base, with 0 bases of the junction left unmatched. CDR1 and CDR2 from the germline V gene are DFQATT and SNEGSKA (reference sequence). CDR3 sequence (DNA): TGCAGTGCTAGAGGGGACAGGAACACTGAAGCTTTCTTT. It translates to CSARGDRNTEAFF.

This clonotype was recorded a few times. The J gene is TRBJ2-5, the V gene TRBV6-5, with no clear D. CDR1 is MNHEY, CDR2 SVGAGI, per germline. Trimming left V 0 bases short and J 1 base short, with 12 bases between. This CDR3 comprises 16 residues. CDR3 sequence reads: CASSYSLRSSQETQYF. DNA of the CDR3: TGTGCCAGCAGTTACTCGTTAAGGTCATCCCAAGAGACCCAGTACTTC.

In its sample, this clonotype was seen many times. V gene TRBV6-1 combines with J gene TRBJ1-6, with unresolved D. Deletions cut 7 bases from V and 8 bases from J, with 15 bases between. CDR3 length: 14 amino acids. Germline lookup yields CDR1 MNHNS and CDR2 SASEGT. The CDR3 sequence is CASTPREGYSPLHF. In DNA form, the CDR3 reads TGTGCCAGCACCCCGAGGGAGGGATATTCACCCCTCCACTTT.

This clonotype was detected many times. The chain combines TRBV9 with TRBJ2-7, with 8 positions matching TRBD2. There are 14 residues in the CDR3. After removal of 3 bases from V and 4 bases from J, the junction contained 6 bases not matched to a gene. In germline, CDR1 is SGDLS, CDR2 YYNGEE. The CDR3 sequence is CASSGSGKSYEQYF. The CDR3 DNA reads as TGTGCCAGCAGCGGTAGCGGGAAGAGTTACGAGCAGTACTTC.